This record covers a single T cell receptor (beta chain). This clonotype was seen more than once but under ten times. There is no known antigen for this receptor. Per-nucleotide qualities are absent, and no much larger clonotype sits a single base away. This sample stems from a study of blood T cells in healthy people across ages (dated by TCRdb to 2013 to 2016). About the study as a whole: In model experiments, roughly one uniquely barcoded TCR beta cDNA molecule per two T cells was captured by template switching. Using the same blood draw, the study looked at two additional independent replicas of 1 million unique cDNA reads for two donors, one aged 18 to 29 and the other aged 80 or older. Donors of different ages were randomly distributed across sequencing lanes to avoid experimental bias. Using deep sequencing normalized with unique cDNA molecular identifiers, the study measured how TCR beta repertoire diversity changes with age. Four age groups were formed from the donors: young (average roughly 15 years), middle-aged (just under 40), aged (over 55) and long-lived (about 80). What the authors observed across the whole study: As age increased, observed TCR beta diversity per million T cells dropped in a roughly linear way, and a significant reduction was already evident by age 40. Estimates of total diversity from one million sequenced T cells were regarded as lower bounds and underestimates. A strong correlation was found between observed TCR beta diversity and the percentage of naive T cells measured by flow cytometry. Because the CMV infection status of the donors was unknown, age-related changes in expanded clonotypes may potentially have been confounded. Since profiling was done on bulk unsorted PBMCs, naive and antigen-experienced compartments could not be conclusively compared. The long-lived group showed more naive CD4+ T cells, fewer expanded clones and increased TCR diversity than the aged group, suggesting age selection.

The germline V gene yields SNHLY for CDR1 and FYNNEI for CDR2. V is reduced by 4 bases and J by 3 bases, leaving a spacing of 13 bases between them. From cysteine to phenylalanine, the CDR3 is 14 amino acids long. The sequence is cut down to CDR3 DNA, 42 bases in frame from base 1. Library preparation employed 5' RACE. The sample was run on an Illumina HiSeq 2500. The second PCR ran for roughly 7 to 11 cycles and used a J-beta primer mix along with a sample-barcoded 5' primer. Each TCR beta cDNA molecule received a unique molecular identifier from a template-switch 5' adaptor carrying 12 random nucleotides. Each sample yielded at least 2.5 million CDR3-containing paired-end reads. The Mint cDNA synthesis kit, primed by a TRBC-specific oligonucleotide, was used to synthesize first-strand cDNA from all RNA. All cDNA was treated with uracil-DNA glycosylase and then went through a first 18-cycle PCR with the universal primers M1SS and BC2_uni_R. The study's own analysis went as follows. For normalization, 1 million high-quality reads, each with a distinct molecular identifier, were randomly selected from each sample. Reads sharing molecular identifiers were discarded rather than binned into consensus sequences. MiTCR, with a Q25 quality threshold and the strictest error-elimination algorithm, was used for CDR3 identification, clonotype clustering and error correction. A nonparametric unseen species model using Euler transformation provided a lower-bound estimate of total TCR beta diversity. Clones were called with MiXCR by TCRdb after fastp trimmed the public reads at Q25, and only in-frame beta chains were retained. Each CDR3 protein gets just one entry, which takes the most common genes and DNA from the rows behind it. What appears here as the V and J calls and clone size reflects TCRdb's work, not the paper's. The sample table lists about 1.6 million distinct CDR3 sequences, almost 35% of them with a count of one. Approximately 10% of the sample is in the top ten clones.

The approximately 39 donors, aged about 6 to 95 years, were systemically healthy Caucasian individuals from Russia. Approximately 10 milliliters of peripheral blood were collected from each donor into EDTA-treated Vacutainer tubes. PBMCs were isolated by Ficoll-Paque density-gradient centrifugation, with at least 7 million obtained per sample. Trizol reagent was used to extract total RNA from PBMCs, with at least 5 micrograms per sample. The percentages of naive CD45RAhigh/CD27high T cells were determined by flow cytometry on a PBMC aliquot from every donor. The sample consisted of blood. The V and J segments used are TRBV2 and TRBJ2-7; the D gene is unclear. This clonotype was obtained from a woman aged 25 to 39 in good health. The nucleotides are TGTGCCAGCAGTGGCTACCCCTCCGTCTACGAGCAGTACTTC. This is translated as CASSGYPSVYEQYF.